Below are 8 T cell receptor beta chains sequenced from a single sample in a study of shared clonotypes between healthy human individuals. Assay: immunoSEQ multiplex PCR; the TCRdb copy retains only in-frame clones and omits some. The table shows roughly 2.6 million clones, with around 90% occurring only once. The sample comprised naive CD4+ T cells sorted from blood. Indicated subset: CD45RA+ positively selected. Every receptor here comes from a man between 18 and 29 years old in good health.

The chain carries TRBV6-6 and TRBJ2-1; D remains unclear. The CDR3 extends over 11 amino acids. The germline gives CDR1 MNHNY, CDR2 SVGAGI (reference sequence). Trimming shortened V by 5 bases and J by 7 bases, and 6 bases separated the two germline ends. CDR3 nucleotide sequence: TGTGCCAGCAGTCAACGGAATGAGCAGTTCTTC. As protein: CASSQRNEQFF.

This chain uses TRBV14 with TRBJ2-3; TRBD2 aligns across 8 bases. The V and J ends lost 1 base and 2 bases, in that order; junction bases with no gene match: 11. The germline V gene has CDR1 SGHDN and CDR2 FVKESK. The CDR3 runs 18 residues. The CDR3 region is CASSQAGRLALFTDTQYF. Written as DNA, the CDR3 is TGTGCCAGCAGCCAAGCCGGAAGACTAGCGCTTTTCACAGATACGCAGTATTTT.

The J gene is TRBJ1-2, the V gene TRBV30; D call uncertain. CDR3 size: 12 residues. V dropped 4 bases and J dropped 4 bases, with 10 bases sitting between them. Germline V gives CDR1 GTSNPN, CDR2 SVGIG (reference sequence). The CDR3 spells CAWTPYVYGYTF. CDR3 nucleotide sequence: TGTGCCTGGACGCCATACGTCTATGGCTACACCTTC.

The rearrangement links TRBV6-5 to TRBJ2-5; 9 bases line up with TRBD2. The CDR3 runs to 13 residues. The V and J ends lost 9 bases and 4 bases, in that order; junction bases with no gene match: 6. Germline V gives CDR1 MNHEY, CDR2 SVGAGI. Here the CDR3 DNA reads TGTGCCAGTCGTAGCGGGGGAAGAGAGACCCAGTACTTC. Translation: CASRSGGRETQYF.

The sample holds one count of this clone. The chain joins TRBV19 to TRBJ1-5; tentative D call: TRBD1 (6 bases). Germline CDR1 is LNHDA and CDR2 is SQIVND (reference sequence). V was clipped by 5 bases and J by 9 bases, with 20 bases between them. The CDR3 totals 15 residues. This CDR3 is CASSAGDGVSSPQHF. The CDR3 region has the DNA TGTGCCAGTAGTGCAGGGGACGGAGTGAGCTCGCCCCAGCATTTT.

The CDR3 loop is CASSANPGLGAGYEQYF. The CDR3, as DNA: TGTGCCAGCAGCGCAAACCCGGGACTAGGAGCGGGTTACGAGCAGTACTTC. V usage is TRBV9 and J usage is TRBJ2-7, with 8 bases lining up with TRBD2. V dropped 3 bases and J dropped 4; count of bases not matched to a gene: 15. The CDR3 has 17 residues. The germline CDR1 and CDR2 sequences are SGDLS and YYNGEE. The full variable domain, rest sourced from reference TRBV9 and TRBJ2-7, is DSGVTQTPKHLITATGQRVTLRCSPRSGDLSVYWYQQSLDQGLQFLIQYYNGEERAKGNILERFSAQQFPDLHSELNLSSLELGDSALYFCASSANPGLGAGYEQYFGPGTRLTVT.

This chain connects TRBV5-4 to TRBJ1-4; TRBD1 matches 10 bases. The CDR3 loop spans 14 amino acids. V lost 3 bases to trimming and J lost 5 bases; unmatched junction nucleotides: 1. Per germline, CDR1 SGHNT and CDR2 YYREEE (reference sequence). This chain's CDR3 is CASSSTGGNEKLFF. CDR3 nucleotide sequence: TGTGCCAGCAGCTCGACAGGGGGCAATGAAAAACTGTTTTTT.

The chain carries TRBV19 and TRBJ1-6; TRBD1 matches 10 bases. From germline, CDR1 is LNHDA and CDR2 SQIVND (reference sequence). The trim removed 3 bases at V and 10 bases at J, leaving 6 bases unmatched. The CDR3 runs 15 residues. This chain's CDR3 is CASSILDRGQSPLHF. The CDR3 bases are TGTGCCAGTAGTATCCTCGACAGGGGGCAATCACCCCTCCACTTT.